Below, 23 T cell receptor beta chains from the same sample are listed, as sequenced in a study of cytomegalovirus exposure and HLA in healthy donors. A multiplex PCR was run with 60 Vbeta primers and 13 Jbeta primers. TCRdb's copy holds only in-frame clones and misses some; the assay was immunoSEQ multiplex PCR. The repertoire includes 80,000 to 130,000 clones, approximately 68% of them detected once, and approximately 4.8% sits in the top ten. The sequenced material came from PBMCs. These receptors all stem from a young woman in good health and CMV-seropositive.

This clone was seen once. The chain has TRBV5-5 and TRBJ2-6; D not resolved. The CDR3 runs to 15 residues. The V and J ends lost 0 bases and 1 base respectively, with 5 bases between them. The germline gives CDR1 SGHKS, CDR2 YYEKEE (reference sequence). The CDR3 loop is CASSLGSSGANVLTF. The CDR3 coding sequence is TGTGCCAGCAGCTTGGGTTCGTCTGGGGCCAACGTCCTGACTTTC.

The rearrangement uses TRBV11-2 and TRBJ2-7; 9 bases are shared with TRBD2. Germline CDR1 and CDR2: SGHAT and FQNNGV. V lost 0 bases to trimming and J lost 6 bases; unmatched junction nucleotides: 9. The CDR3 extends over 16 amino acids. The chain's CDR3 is CASSLEGLAGVGEQYF. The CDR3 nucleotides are TGTGCCAGCAGCTTAGAGGGTTTAGCGGGAGTAGGCGAGCAGTACTTC.

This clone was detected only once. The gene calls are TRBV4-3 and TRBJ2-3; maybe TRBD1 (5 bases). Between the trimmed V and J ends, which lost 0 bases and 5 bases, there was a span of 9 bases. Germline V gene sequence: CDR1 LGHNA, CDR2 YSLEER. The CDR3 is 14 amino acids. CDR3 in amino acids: CASSQDRALDTQYF. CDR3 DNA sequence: TGCGCCAGCAGCCAAGACAGGGCCTTAGATACGCAGTATTTT.

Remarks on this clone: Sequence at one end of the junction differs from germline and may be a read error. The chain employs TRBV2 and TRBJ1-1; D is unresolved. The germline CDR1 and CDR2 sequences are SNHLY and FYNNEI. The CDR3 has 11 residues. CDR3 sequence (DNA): TGTGCCAGCAGTGAGTCCGGGTACCTCAGCTTT. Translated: CASSESGYLSF.

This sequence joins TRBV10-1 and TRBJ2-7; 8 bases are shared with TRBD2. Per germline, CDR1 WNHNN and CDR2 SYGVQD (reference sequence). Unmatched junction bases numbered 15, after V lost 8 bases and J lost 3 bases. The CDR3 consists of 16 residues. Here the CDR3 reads CASLDSPGTRLYEQYF. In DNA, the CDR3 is TGCGCCAGCCTCGACAGCCCCGGGACTAGACTCTACGAGCAGTACTTC.

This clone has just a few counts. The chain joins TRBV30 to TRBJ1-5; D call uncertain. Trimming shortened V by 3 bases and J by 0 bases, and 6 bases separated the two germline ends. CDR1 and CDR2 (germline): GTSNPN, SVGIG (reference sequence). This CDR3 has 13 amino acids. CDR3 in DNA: TGTGCCTGGAGCGGAGGTAGCAATCAGCCCCAGCATTTT. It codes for CAWSGGSNQPQHF.

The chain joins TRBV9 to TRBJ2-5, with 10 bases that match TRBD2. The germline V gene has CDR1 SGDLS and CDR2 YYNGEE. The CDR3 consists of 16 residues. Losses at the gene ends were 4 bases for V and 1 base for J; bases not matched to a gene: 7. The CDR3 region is CASSPRTSGSQETQYF. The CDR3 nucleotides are TGTGCCAGCAGCCCGCGGACTAGCGGAAGCCAAGAGACCCAGTACTTC. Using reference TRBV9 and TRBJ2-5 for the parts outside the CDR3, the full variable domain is DSGVTQTPKHLITATGQRVTLRCSPRSGDLSVYWYQQSLDQGLQFLIQYYNGEERAKGNILERFSAQQFPDLHSELNLSSLELGDSALYFCASSPRTSGSQETQYFGPGTRLLVL.

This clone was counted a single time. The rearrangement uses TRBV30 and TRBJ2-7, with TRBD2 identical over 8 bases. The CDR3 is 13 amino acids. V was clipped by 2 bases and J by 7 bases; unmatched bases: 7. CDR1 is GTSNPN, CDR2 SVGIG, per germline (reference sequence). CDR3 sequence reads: CAWSPGTRSEQYF. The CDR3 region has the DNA TGTGCCTGGAGTCCCGGGACTAGGTCGGAGCAGTACTTC.

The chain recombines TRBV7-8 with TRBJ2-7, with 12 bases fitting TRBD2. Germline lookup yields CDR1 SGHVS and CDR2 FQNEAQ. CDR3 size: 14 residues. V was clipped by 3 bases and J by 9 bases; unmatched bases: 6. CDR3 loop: CASSLLAGGPVQYF. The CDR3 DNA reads TGTGCCAGCAGCTTGCTAGCGGGAGGGCCTGTGCAGTACTTC.

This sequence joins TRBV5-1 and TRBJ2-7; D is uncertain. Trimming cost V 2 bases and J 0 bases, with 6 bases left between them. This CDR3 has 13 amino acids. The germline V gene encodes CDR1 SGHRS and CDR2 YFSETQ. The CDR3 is CASSFQASYEQYF. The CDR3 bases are TGCGCCAGCAGCTTTCAGGCCTCCTACGAGCAGTACTTC.

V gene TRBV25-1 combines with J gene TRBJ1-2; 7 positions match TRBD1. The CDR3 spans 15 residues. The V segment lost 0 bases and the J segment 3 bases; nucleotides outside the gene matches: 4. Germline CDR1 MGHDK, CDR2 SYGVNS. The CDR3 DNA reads TGTGCCAGCAGTGAATATAAGGGGGCGGACTATGGCTACACCTTC. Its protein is CASSEYKGADYGYTF.

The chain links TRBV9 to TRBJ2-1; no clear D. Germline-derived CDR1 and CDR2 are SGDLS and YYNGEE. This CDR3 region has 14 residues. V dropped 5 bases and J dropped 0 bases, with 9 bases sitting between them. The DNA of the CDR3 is TGTGCCAGCAGTCCAGGTAGCTCCTACAATGAGCAGTTCTTC. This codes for CASSPGSSYNEQFF.

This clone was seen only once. The chain's CDR3 is CASSQESLVFQLSPSSGNTIYF. In DNA form, the CDR3 reads TGCGCCAGCAGCCAAGAATCCCTCGTCTTTCAACTCTCTCCCTCCTCTGGAAACACCATATATTTT. The rearrangement joins TRBV4-3 to TRBJ1-3; D ambiguous. Between the trimmed V and J ends, which lost 0 bases and 0 bases, there was a span of 27 bases. CDR3 length: 22 amino acids. Germline lookup yields CDR1 LGHNA and CDR2 YSLEER.

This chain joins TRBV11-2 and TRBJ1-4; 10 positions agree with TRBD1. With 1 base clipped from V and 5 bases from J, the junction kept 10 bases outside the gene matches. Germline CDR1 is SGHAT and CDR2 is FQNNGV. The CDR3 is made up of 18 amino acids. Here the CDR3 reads CASSLGQGAIFGNEKLFF. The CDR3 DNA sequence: TGTGCCAGCAGCTTAGGACAGGGGGCAATATTTGGGAATGAAAAACTGTTTTTT. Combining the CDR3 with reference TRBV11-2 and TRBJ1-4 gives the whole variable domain EAGVAQSPRYKIIEKRQSVAFWCNPISGHATLYWYQQILGQGPKLLIQFQNNGVVDDSQLPKDRFSAERLKGVDSTLKIQPAKLEDSAVYLCASSLGQGAIFGNEKLFFGSGTQLSVL.

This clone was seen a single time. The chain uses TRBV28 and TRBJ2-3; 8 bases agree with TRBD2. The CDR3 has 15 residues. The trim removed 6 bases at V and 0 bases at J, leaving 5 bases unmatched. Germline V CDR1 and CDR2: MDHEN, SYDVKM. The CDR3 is CASRYSGGSTDTQYF. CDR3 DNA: TGTGCCAGCAGGTACAGCGGGGGTAGCACAGATACGCAGTATTTT.

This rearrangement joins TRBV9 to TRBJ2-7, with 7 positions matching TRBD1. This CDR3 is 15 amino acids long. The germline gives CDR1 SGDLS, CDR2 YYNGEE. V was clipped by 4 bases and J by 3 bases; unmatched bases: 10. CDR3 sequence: CASSSRTGLIYEQYF. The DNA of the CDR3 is TGTGCCAGCAGCTCCAGGACAGGTTTGATCTACGAGCAGTACTTC.

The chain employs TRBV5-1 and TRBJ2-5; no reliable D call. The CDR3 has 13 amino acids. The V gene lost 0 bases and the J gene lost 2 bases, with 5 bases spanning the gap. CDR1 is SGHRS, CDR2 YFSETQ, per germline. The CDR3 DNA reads TGCGCCAGCAGCTTGGACAGACAAGAGACCCAGTACTTC. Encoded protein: CASSLDRQETQYF.

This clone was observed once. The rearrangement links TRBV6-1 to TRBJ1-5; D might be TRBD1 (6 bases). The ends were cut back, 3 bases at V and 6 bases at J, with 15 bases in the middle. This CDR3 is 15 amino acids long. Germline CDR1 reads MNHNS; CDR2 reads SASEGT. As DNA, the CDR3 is TGTGCCAGCAGTGAGGGCAGGGGAGGGGGTCAGCCCCAGCATTTT. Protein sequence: CASSEGRGGGQPQHF.

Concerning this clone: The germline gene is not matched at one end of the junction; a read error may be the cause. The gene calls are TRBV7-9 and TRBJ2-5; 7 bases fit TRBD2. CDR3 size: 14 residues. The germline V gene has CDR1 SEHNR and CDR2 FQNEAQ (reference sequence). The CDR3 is CSSSRVGGLETQYF. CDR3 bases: TGTTCCAGCAGCCGAGTGGGAGGGCTGGAGACCCAGTACTTC.

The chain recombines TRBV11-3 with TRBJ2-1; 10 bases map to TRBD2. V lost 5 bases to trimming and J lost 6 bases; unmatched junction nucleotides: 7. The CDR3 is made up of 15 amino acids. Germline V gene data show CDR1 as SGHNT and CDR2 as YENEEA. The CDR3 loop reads CASSPLAGTLNEQFF. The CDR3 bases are TGTGCCAGCAGCCCACTAGCGGGGACCCTCAATGAGCAGTTCTTC.

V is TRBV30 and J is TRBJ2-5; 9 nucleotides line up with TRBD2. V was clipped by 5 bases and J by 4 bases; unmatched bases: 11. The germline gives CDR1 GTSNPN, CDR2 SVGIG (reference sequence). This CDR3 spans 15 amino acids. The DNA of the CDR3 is TGTGCCTGGGTTGGGGGACTAGCTGTCTCAGAGACCCAGTACTTC. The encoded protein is CAWVGGLAVSETQYF.

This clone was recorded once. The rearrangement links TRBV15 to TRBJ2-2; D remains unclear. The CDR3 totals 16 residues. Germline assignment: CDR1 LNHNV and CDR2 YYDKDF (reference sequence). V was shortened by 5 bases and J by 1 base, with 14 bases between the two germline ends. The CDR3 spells CATSPLRSGNTGELFF. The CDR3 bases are TGTGCCACCAGCCCCCTCCGATCCGGGAACACCGGGGAGCTGTTTTTT. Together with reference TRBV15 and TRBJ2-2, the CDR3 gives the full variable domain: DAMVIQNPRYQVTQFGKPVTLSCSQTLNHNVMYWYQQKSSQAPKLLFHYYDKDFNNEADTPDNFQSRRPNTSFCFLDIRSPGLGDTAMYLCATSPLRSGNTGELFFGEGSRLTVL.

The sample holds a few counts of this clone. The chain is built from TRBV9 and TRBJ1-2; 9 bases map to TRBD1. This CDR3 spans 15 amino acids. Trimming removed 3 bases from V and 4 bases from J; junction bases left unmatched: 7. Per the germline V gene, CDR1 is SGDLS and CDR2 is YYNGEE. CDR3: CASSARDRESYGYTF. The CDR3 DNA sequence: TGTGCCAGCAGCGCCCGGGACAGGGAATCCTATGGCTACACCTTC.